Listed below are T cell receptor beta chains from one sample, sequenced in a study of molecular identifiers for immune sequencing clone quantification. TCRdb analysed the PCR reads with MiXCR anew, one entry per CDR3 protein. The table shows about 35,000 distinct CDR3 sequences, with about 18% occurring only once. Sequencing input: naive CD8+ T cells from blood, with Jurkat cell RNA spiked in. The receptors were gathered from a human donor in good health. Some libraries in this study had Jurkat cell RNA spiked in. The CDR3 runs from the conserved cysteine through the conserved F or W. A D gene is named only where the DNA matches it firmly. Some rows have no size entry. The others give once, few or many, or a class for an expanded clone.

V gene	clone size	D gene	J gene	CDR3 DNA	CDR3 protein
TRBV28	many	TRBD1	TRBJ2-2	TGTGCCAGCAGTTCGCTCAGGGGGCAAGGGGAGCTGTTTTTT	CASSSLRGQGELFF
TRBV2	NA	NA	TRBJ2-5	TGTGCCAGCAGTAAGACAGCGCTCCAAGAGACCCAGTACTTC	CASSKTALQETQYF
TRBV29-1	many	NA	TRBJ1-2	TGCAGCGTTGAGGACAGAGAATTTGCCCACTATGGCTACACCTTC	CSVEDREFAHYGYTF
TRBV14	many	NA	TRBJ2-7	TGTGCCAGCAGCCTGGACTTGTACGAGCAGTACTTC	CASSLDLYEQYF
TRBV13	many	NA	TRBJ2-7	TGTGCCAGCAGCCCAGTCGACACCTACGAGCAGTACTTC	CASSPVDTYEQYF
TRBV28	many	NA	TRBJ1-1	TGTGCCAGCAGTTTTTTGACCCTCCTGAACACTGAAGCTTTCTTT	CASSFLTLLNTEAFF
TRBV6-2/TRBV6-3	few	NA	TRBJ2-7	TGTGCCAGCACCCCTTTGGACAACCCCTACGAGCAGTACTTC	CASTPLDNPYEQYF
TRBV4-3	many	NA	TRBJ2-3	TGCGCCAGCAGCCAAGGGGCGGTTGGGACAGATACGCAGTATTTT	CASSQGAVGTDTQYF
TRBV5-6	few	NA	TRBJ1-5	TGTGCCAGCAGCTATCGAAGGGGGCCCCAGCATTTT	CASSYRRGPQHF
TRBV7-8	few	NA	TRBJ2-1	TGTGCCAGCAGCCGACGGGACTTGTCGGGCCATGAGCAGTTCTTC	CASSRRDLSGHEQFF
TRBV5-1	many	TRBD2	TRBJ2-3	TGCGCCAGCAGCAAACTAGCGGGAGGCGCAGATACGCAGTATTTT	CASSKLAGGADTQYF
TRBV29-1	many	TRBD1	TRBJ1-6	TGCAGCGTCCCAGGACAGGGGGATTCACCCCTCCACTTT	CSVPGQGDSPLHF
TRBV28	many	TRBD1	TRBJ1-4	TGTGCCAGCCTAGAAGGGGACAGGGGGCAGGGGGAAAAACTGTTTTTT	CASLEGDRGQGEKLFF
TRBV3-1	few	NA	TRBJ2-2	TGTGCCAGCAGCCAAGAGCTAGAAGGGGCCGGGGAGCTGTTTTTT	CASSQELEGAGELFF
TRBV3-1	NA	NA	TRBJ2-7	TGTGCCAGCAGCCAAGAGTGGGGGATCTACGAGCAGTACTTC	CASSQEWGIYEQYF
TRBV11-2	NA	TRBD1	TRBJ2-3	TGTGCCAGCAGCTTATGGGCCGGGACAGGGGCATCCACAGATACGCAGTATTTT	CASSLWAGTGASTDTQYF
TRBV15	many	NA	TRBJ1-6	TGTGCCACCAGCGGTTGGCTCCGAGAAGCCTATAATTCACCCCTCCACTTT	CATSGWLREAYNSPLHF
TRBV12-3/TRBV12-4	many	NA	TRBJ2-1	TGTGCCAGCAGTTTTAGCGATATGAATGAGCAGTTCTTC	CASSFSDMNEQFF
TRBV28	many	NA	TRBJ2-5	TGTGCCAGCTCTTGGAAGGGGGTCCAAGAGACCCAGTACTTC	CASSWKGVQETQYF
TRBV6-2/TRBV6-3	many	NA	TRBJ2-1	TGTGCCAGCAGTTACAAAGACAGTTTTCTCTACAATGAGCAGTTCTTC	CASSYKDSFLYNEQFF
TRBV15	many	TRBD1	TRBJ1-1	TGTGCCACCAGCAGCAAACCACAGACAGGGACAACTGAAGCTTTCTTT	CATSSKPQTGTTEAFF
TRBV27	many	NA	TRBJ2-1	TGTGCCAGCAGTTTTACAGAGAGTGAGCAGTTCTTC	CASSFTESEQFF
TRBV7-2	many	NA	TRBJ2-7	TGTGCCAGCAGCTCCGACACAACCTCCTACGAGCAGTACTTC	CASSSDTTSYEQYF
TRBV4-3	many	NA	TRBJ1-1	TGCGCCAGCCGAGACAGGCTCCATACGGGCGCTGAAGCTTTCTTT	CASRDRLHTGAEAFF
TRBV7-8	few	NA	TRBJ2-7	TGTGCCAGCAGCTTAGTGATTGGGCGGACCTACGAGCAGTACTTC	CASSLVIGRTYEQYF
TRBV18	many	TRBD2	TRBJ2-1	TGTGCCAGCTCATCGGCGGGAGGGTCCTACAATGAGCAGTTCTTC	CASSSAGGSYNEQFF
TRBV10-3	few	NA	TRBJ2-5	TGTGCCATCAGTGCAGCAGAGGAGTTGGAGACCCAGTACTTC	CAISAAEELETQYF
TRBV20-1	many	TRBD2	TRBJ2-1	TGCAGTGCTAGAGGGTCCACTAGCGGGAAGGAGAATGAGCAGTTCTTC	CSARGSTSGKENEQFF
TRBV28	NA	TRBD2	TRBJ2-1	TGTGCCAGCAGGCCCATAGCGGGAACCTACAATAAGCAATTCTTC	CASRPIAGTYNKQFF
TRBV7-9	many	TRBD2	TRBJ2-5	TGTGCCAGCAGCTTCCTCTGGCGGGAGAAAGAGACCCAGTACTTC	CASSFLWREKETQYF
TRBV7-9	few	NA	TRBJ1-3	TGTGCCAGCAGCTCCCCGGTCCACACGATTACTGGAAACACCATATATTTT	CASSSPVHTITGNTIYF
TRBV7-9	NA	NA	TRBJ1-5	TGTGAAAGAAGATTTTACAGAAATCAGACCAAGAATTTT	CERRFYRNQTKNF
TRBV4-3	many	NA	TRBJ2-5	TGCGCCAGCAGCCAAGATTGGCGGGGACTTGGGACCCAGTACTTC	CASSQDWRGLGTQYF
TRBV6-5	NA	NA	TRBJ2-3	TGTGCCAGCAGTTACCGGGACTCCACAGATACGCAGTATTTT	CASSYRDSTDTQYF
TRBV6-2/TRBV6-3	few	NA	TRBJ2-5	TGTGCCAGCAGTTACTCGTTTACTAAGGAGACCCAGTACTTC	CASSYSFTKETQYF
TRBV29-1	many	TRBD2	TRBJ2-3	TGCAGCGTCCCTGAACGACTAGCGGGAGGGTATACGCAGTATTTT	CSVPERLAGGYTQYF
TRBV7-8	many	TRBD1	TRBJ2-1	TGTGCCAGCAGCTTATGGGACAGGGGTCCCGATGAGCAGTTCTTC	CASSLWDRGPDEQFF
TRBV9	medium-sized	TRBD2	TRBJ2-7	TGTGCCAGCAGCGTAGGACTAGCGGACGCCTACGAGCAGTACTTC	CASSVGLADAYEQYF
TRBV4-3	NA	NA	TRBJ1-5	TGCGCCAGCAGCCAAGCGGAGGGTGGTCAGCCCCAGCATTTT	CASSQAEGGQPQHF
TRBV13	once	TRBD1	TRBJ1-5	TGTGCCAGCAGCTTTGGGGGACAGAGGACGGGACCCCAGCATTTT	CASSFGGQRTGPQHF
TRBV11-2	many	NA	TRBJ2-1	TGTGCCAGCAGCTTAGACCCCGGCTCCTACAATGAGCAGTTCTTC	CASSLDPGSYNEQFF
TRBV27	many	TRBD2	TRBJ2-2	TGTGCCAGCAGTTTATCGACTATGGCTAGCGGGAATCCCGGGGAGCTGTTTTTT	CASSLSTMASGNPGELFF
TRBV6-5	NA	TRBD2	TRBJ2-5	TGTGCCAGCAGCCCTACCCTAGCGGGACGGGAGACCCAGTACTTC	CASSPTLAGRETQYF
TRBV5-1	many	NA	TRBJ1-5	TGCGCCAGCAGCATAGGACCAAGAGGTAGCAATCAGCCCCAGCATTTT	CASSIGPRGSNQPQHF
TRBV13	many	NA	TRBJ2-2	TGTGCCAGCAGCTTACAGGCATGGGCGGCAGAAGGTAGCACCGGGGAGCTGTTTTTT	CASSLQAWAAEGSTGELFF
TRBV7-2	many	NA	TRBJ2-7	TGTGCCAGCAGCTCGACCTACGAGCAGTACTTC	CASSSTYEQYF